The 27 T cell receptor beta chains in this list originate from one sample, sequenced in a study of blood T cells in healthy people across ages. The authors ran a second PCR of roughly 7 to 11 cycles using a sample-barcoded 5' primer and a J-beta primer mix. Each CDR3 protein gets one entry after TCRdb re-called the 5' RACE reads with MiXCR. The data contain hundreds of thousands of distinct CDR3 sequences, roughly 50% of them seen just once; the ten biggest clones take up approximately 37%. The sequenced sample was blood. The receptors come from a man aged 60 to 69 in good health.

CDR3: CASSQGSGSHNEQFF. CDR3 nucleotide sequence: TGTGCCAGCAGCCAAGGTAGCGGGAGCCACAATGAGCAGTTCTTC. The chain carries TRBV3-1 and TRBJ2-1; 9 positions agree with TRBD2. Trimming at V came to 1 base and at J to 5 bases, leaving 3 bases not matched to a gene. CDR3 length: 15 residues. Germline-derived CDR1 and CDR2 are LGHDT and YNNKEL (reference sequence).

This clonotype showed up just a few times. The chain carries TRBV11-2 and TRBJ2-1; D possibly uses TRBD1 or TRBD2 (5 bases each). The CDR3 is 14 amino acids. Germline CDR1 reads SGHAT; CDR2 reads FQNNGV. Trimming shortened V by 2 bases and J by 9 bases, and 14 bases separated the two germline ends. The CDR3 nucleotides read TGTGCCAGCAGCTTACGGCAGGGTGCGGGTGAGCAGTTCTTC. It translates to CASSLRQGAGEQFF.

The gene calls are TRBV20-1 and TRBJ1-6; D possibly corresponds to TRBD1 (5 bases). The CDR3 runs 16 residues. The V gene's germline CDR1 is DFQATT and CDR2 SNEGSKA (reference sequence). V lost 0 bases and J lost 5, with 14 bases in between. The CDR3 DNA reads TGCAGTGCTAGAGAGTGGCAGGGTAGGGATAATTCACCCCTCCACTTT. Protein product: CSAREWQGRDNSPLHF.

The table lists this clonotype with a count of one. The chain is built from TRBV27 and TRBJ1-2; 12 nucleotides agree with TRBD1. The CDR3 loop spans 14 amino acids. Losses at the gene ends were 6 bases for V and 8 bases for J; bases not matched to a gene: 7. CDR1 is MNHEY and CDR2 is SMNVEV in the germline V gene (reference sequence). CDR3 DNA sequence: TGTGCCAGCAGGCCAACCGGGACAGGGGGCGGCTACACCTTC. Encoded protein: CASRPTGTGGGYTF.

The V and J genes are TRBV20-1 and TRBJ1-2; 9 bases are shared with TRBD1. CDR3 length: 16 residues. The junction had 16 bases not matched to a gene; V was cut back by 8 bases and J by 3 bases. Germline V lookup: CDR1 DFQATT, CDR2 SNEGSKA (reference sequence). In DNA form, the CDR3 reads TGCAGTCCACCCCCAGGCGGGACAGGGTCCTACTATGGCTACACCTTC. It is translated as CSPPPGGTGSYYGYTF.

This clonotype was seen a few times. A read error may produce the germline difference seen at one junction end. CDR3 sequence reads: CASSQGLGAEAFF. In nucleotides, the CDR3 is TGTGCCAGCAGCCAAGGTTTGGGGGCTGAGGCTTTCTTT. This rearrangement joins TRBV4-2 to TRBJ1-1; TRBD1 might be the D (6 bases). Per the germline V gene, CDR1 is LGHNA and CDR2 is YNFKEQ. The CDR3 has 13 amino acids.

V is TRBV5-6 and J is TRBJ2-1; D might be TRBD2 (6 bases). With 1 base removed from V and 1 base from J, the gap between germline ends came to 9 bases. The CDR3 is 15 amino acids. In germline, CDR1 is SGHDT, CDR2 YYEEEE. CDR3 protein: CASSLLRGSYNEQFF. Here the CDR3 DNA reads TGTGCCAGCAGCTTGCTGCGGGGTTCCTACAATGAGCAGTTCTTC.

The gene calls are TRBV10-1 and TRBJ2-7; weak D call: TRBD2 (5 bases). This CDR3 region has 13 residues. CDR1 and CDR2 from the germline V gene are WNHNN and SYGVQD (reference sequence). V lost 6 bases to trimming and J lost 2 bases, with 11 bases between them. This chain's CDR3 is CASSRGEPYEQYF. The CDR3 DNA reads TGCGCCAGCAGCCGGGGAGAGCCCTACGAGCAGTACTTC.

With regard to this clonotype: Germline is not matched at one junction end, which may reflect a read error. This chain connects TRBV14 to TRBJ1-4, with TRBD1 as a possible D gene (5 bases). This CDR3 comprises 14 residues. Germline values: CDR1 SGHDN, CDR2 FVKESK. The CDR3 region has the DNA TGTGCCGGCAGCAAGGGGTTCTTGGGTGAAAAACTGTTTTTT. Amino acids: CAGSKGFLGEKLFF.

The V gene is TRBV6-6, the J gene TRBJ1-5; 7 bases are shared with TRBD1. Trimming removed 2 bases from V and 8 bases from J; junction bases left unmatched: 6. The CDR3 contains 14 residues. Per germline, CDR1 MNHNY and CDR2 SVGAGI (reference sequence). CDR3 nucleotides: TGTGCCAGCAGTTACCGAGACAGGGATGAGCCCCAGCATTTT. It encodes CASSYRDRDEPQHF.

The chain carries TRBV7-2 and TRBJ2-7, with 14 bases identical to TRBD2. CDR1 and CDR2 (germline): SGHTA, FQGNSA. V lost 3 bases, J lost 2 bases, and 3 bases stayed unmatched. This CDR3 region has 16 residues. CDR3 bases: TGTGCCAGCAGCTTGACTAGCGGGGGGGCAACCTACGAGCAGTACTTC. Its protein product is CASSLTSGGATYEQYF. The whole variable domain, remainder taken from reference TRBV7-2 and TRBJ2-7, is GAGVSQSPSNKVTEKGKDVELRCDPISGHTALYWYRQSLGQGLEFLIYFQGNSAPDKSGLPSDRFSAERTGGSVSTLTIQRTQQEDSAVYLCASSLTSGGATYEQYFGPGTRLTVT.

The sample holds a few counts of this clonotype. The rearrangement uses TRBV20-1 and TRBJ2-1; 7 bases line up with TRBD1. The CDR3 length is 15 residues. Trimming removed 5 bases from V and 3 bases from J; junction bases left unmatched: 10. CDR1 is DFQATT and CDR2 is SNEGSKA in the germline V gene (reference sequence). CDR3: CSARRTGALYNEQFF. In DNA form, the CDR3 reads TGCAGTGCTCGACGGACAGGAGCCCTCTACAATGAGCAGTTCTTC.

At least ten counts were recorded for this clonotype. The chain links TRBV6-5 to TRBJ2-1; tentative D call: TRBD2 (6 bases). This CDR3 is 15 amino acids long. V was pared by 0 bases and J by 3 bases, with 9 bases between. CDR1 is MNHEY and CDR2 is SVGAGI in the germline V gene. The chain's CDR3 is CASSYSGGSYNEQFF. Written as DNA, the CDR3 is TGTGCCAGCAGTTACTCGGGAGGCAGCTACAATGAGCAGTTCTTC.

V is TRBV12-3 or TRBV12-4 and J is TRBJ2-5; 9 nucleotides align to TRBD2. CDR3 length: 14 amino acids. V lost 5 bases and J lost 2; bases outside the gene matches: 3. CDR3 amino acids: CASSRSGGQETQYF. The CDR3 DNA reads TGTGCCAGCAGTCGGAGCGGGGGGCAAGAGACCCAGTACTTC.

The sample holds a few counts of this clonotype. V usage is TRBV18 and J usage is TRBJ1-2; D is undetermined. Trimming took 0 bases from V and 7 from J, leaving 9 bases between them. The V gene's germline CDR1 is KGHSH and CDR2 LQKENI. The CDR3 sequence is 13 residues long. Here the CDR3 DNA reads TGTGCCAGCTCACCACCGGCGGCCGCTGGCTACACCTTC. Residues: CASSPPAAAGYTF.

This clonotype was recorded a few times. Here the CDR3 DNA reads TGCAGTGCTCCCCCTTGGGGCCGGGAGACCCAGTACTTC. It encodes CSAPPWGRETQYF. The rearrangement links TRBV20-1 to TRBJ2-5; possible D gene TRBD1, 5 bases. Deletions cut 5 bases from V and 5 bases from J, with 15 bases between. CDR1 is DFQATT, CDR2 SNEGSKA, per germline (reference sequence). The CDR3 is made up of 13 amino acids.

This clonotype was seen a single time. The CDR3 DNA reads as TGCGCCAGCAGCCAAGATCGCGACACGCTTAGCAATCAGCCCCAGCATTTT. It specifies CASSQDRDTLSNQPQHF. This chain uses TRBV4-1 with TRBJ1-5; D is unresolved. Trimming shortened V by 0 bases and J by 0 bases, and 12 bases separated the two germline ends. The length of the CDR3 is 17 residues. The germline V gene has CDR1 MGHRA and CDR2 YSYEKL.

The rearrangement links TRBV20-1 to TRBJ1-6; 8 positions agree with TRBD1. CDR3 size: 13 residues. The ends lost 0 bases at V and 9 bases at J; junction bases unmatched: 1. Germline V gene data show CDR1 as DFQATT and CDR2 as SNEGSKA (reference sequence). CDR3 sequence: CSAREQGGSPLHF. The CDR3 DNA sequence: TGCAGTGCTAGAGAACAGGGGGGTTCACCCCTCCACTTT.

The chain combines TRBV29-1 with TRBJ2-7; D not certain. Germline lookup yields CDR1 SQVTM and CDR2 ANQGSEA. The CDR3 runs to 12 residues. The germline V and J ends were trimmed by 5 bases and 1 base, with 9 bases remaining between them. DNA of the CDR3: TGCAGCGTTAGTACTCCGTCCTACGAGCAGTACTTC. It is translated as CSVSTPSYEQYF.

This sequence joins TRBV4-1 and TRBJ1-2; D uncertain. The CDR3 length is 14 residues. In germline, CDR1 is MGHRA, CDR2 YSYEKL. Trimming took 3 bases from V and 2 from J, leaving 10 bases between them. CDR3 coding DNA: TGCGCCAGCAGCCAGTTCCGGGGAAACTATGGCTACACCTTC. This codes for CASSQFRGNYGYTF.

The V and J genes are TRBV6-1 and TRBJ2-3; 11 bases are shared with TRBD2. The germline gives CDR1 MNHNS, CDR2 SASEGT. V lost 5 bases, J lost 2 bases, and 6 bases stayed unmatched. This CDR3 is 16 amino acids long. The CDR3 coding sequence is TGTGCCAGCAGTTCCGGGACTAGCGGTCTCACAGATACGCAGTATTTT. Translating gives CASSSGTSGLTDTQYF.

The CDR3: CASSPGASNIQYF. DNA of the CDR3: TGTGCCAGCAGCCCAGGGGCGTCCAACATTCAGTACTTC. The V call is TRBV7-2, the J call TRBJ2-4; a weak D match, TRBD1 (6 bases). V lost 5 bases, J lost 7 bases, and 12 bases lay in between. This CDR3 has 13 amino acids. CDR1 and CDR2 from the germline V gene are SGHTA and FQGNSA.

The rearrangement uses TRBV7-2 and TRBJ2-1; 11 bases are shared with TRBD2. V dropped 5 bases and J dropped 8; count of bases not matched to a gene: 11. The CDR3 loop spans 16 amino acids. Germline CDR1 and CDR2: SGHTA and FQGNSA. In DNA, the CDR3 is TGTGCCAGCAGCCTCGCCTTAGCGGGGGGGCTCCATGAGCAGTTCTTC. It codes for CASSLALAGGLHEQFF. Complete variable domain (other parts from reference TRBV7-2 and TRBJ2-1): GAGVSQSPSNKVTEKGKDVELRCDPISGHTALYWYRQSLGQGLEFLIYFQGNSAPDKSGLPSDRFSAERTGGSVSTLTIQRTQQEDSAVYLCASSLALAGGLHEQFFGPGTRLTVL.

This clonotype was recorded a few times. V gene TRBV20-1 combines with J gene TRBJ2-5, with 13 bases matching TRBD2. The J call may not be correct, given that the DNA end is closer to TRBJ2-7. The germline V gene has CDR1 DFQATT and CDR2 SNEGSKA (reference sequence). The length of the CDR3 is 14 residues. The CDR3: CSAKGTSGTYEQYF. The CDR3 DNA reads TGCAGTGCTAAGGGGACTAGCGGGACCTACGAGCAGTACTTC.

A few counts support this clonotype. The chain links TRBV4-1 to TRBJ1-1; no clear D. Trimming stripped 4 bases from V and 3 bases from J, with 15 bases between. CDR1 is MGHRA and CDR2 is YSYEKL in the germline V gene. CDR3 size: 15 residues. CDR3: CASSRGGVPDTEAFF. CDR3 nucleotide sequence: TGCGCCAGCAGCCGCGGCGGAGTTCCGGACACTGAAGCTTTCTTT.

This clonotype was observed at least ten times. J is TRBJ2-5 and V is TRBV29-1; D may be TRBD2 (5 bases). Germline CDR1 SQVTM, CDR2 ANQGSEA. This CDR3 spans 12 amino acids. This CDR3 reads CGSGREWETQYF. CDR3 in DNA: TGCGGGTCAGGACGGGAATGGGAGACCCAGTACTTC.

Comments on this clonotype: A much larger clone is a single base away; this may be a read error. The chain has TRBV4-2 and TRBJ2-7; 10 bases are shared with TRBD2. V lost 8 bases and J lost 12; bases outside the gene matches: 13. Per the germline V gene, CDR1 is LGHNA and CDR2 is YNFKEQ. The CDR3 length is 13 residues. The CDR3 reads CASGRAGGRGRYF. In DNA form, the CDR3 reads TGTGCCAGCGGCCGAGCGGGGGGGCGTGGAAGGTACTTC.